Listed below are T cell receptor beta chains from one sample, sequenced in a study of T cells in Graves' hyperthyroidism and ophthalmopathy. TCRdb passed the multiplex PCR reads through MiXCR, listing each CDR3 protein once. The table includes 640,000 or so distinct CDR3 sequences, roughly 14% detected once. Sequenced input: blood. These TCRs come from a woman in her thirties or forties with Graves' ophthalmopathy. Both conserved end residues are part of each CDR3. A D gene is named only where the DNA matches it firmly. Rows give clone size only sometimes, using once, few, many, or a class for an expanded clone.

j_call | clone_size | d_call | v_call | cdr3_nt | cdr3_aa
TRBJ2-5 | many | TRBD2 | TRBV6-2/TRBV6-3 | TGTGCCAGCAGTTACCAACTAGCGGGAGCAGGAGAGACCCAGTACTTC | CASSYQLAGAGETQYF
TRBJ1-2 | many | - | TRBV6-1 | TGTGCCAGCATCAAAGAGAGGGGGTATGGCTACACCTTC | CASIKERGYGYTF
TRBJ1-5 | many | TRBD1 | TRBV12-3/TRBV12-4 | TGTGCCAGCAGTTTAGAGGTGGGACAGGGTTATCAGCCCCAGCATTTT | CASSLEVGQGYQPQHF
TRBJ2-5 | many | - | TRBV15 | TGTGCCACCAGCAGAGATTACGGGGCAAGAGGGGAGACCCAGTACTTC | CATSRDYGARGETQYF
TRBJ2-7 | - | TRBD2 | TRBV4-1 | TGCGCCAGCAGCCAAGCCCTAACGGGGGGGGGAGTTTACGAGCAGTACTTC | CASSQALTGGGVYEQYF
TRBJ2-7 | - | - | TRBV27 | TGTGCCAGCAGTTTATCGGGGAGAGACCCCTATGTTGGGCAGTACTTC | CASSLSGRDPYVGQYF
TRBJ1-5 | many | TRBD1 | TRBV19 | TGTGCCAGTAGTATGATCAGGGGGCGCGGCCAGCCCCAGCATTTT | CASSMIRGRGQPQHF
TRBJ2-2 | many | TRBD2 | TRBV3-1 | TGTGCCAGCTGCCTAGCGGGAGGGCGGACCGGGGAGCTGTTTTTT | CASCLAGGRTGELFF
TRBJ2-5 | many | - | TRBV11-2 | TGTGCCAGCAGCCCGGACTCCGGGCCGATAGACGGAGGGACCCAGTACTTC | CASSPDSGPIDGGTQYF
TRBJ2-7 | many | - | TRBV6-1 | TGTGCCAGCAGTGAAACCATTAACTACGAGCAGTACTTC | CASSETINYEQYF
TRBJ1-1 | many | - | TRBV19 | TGTGCCAGTAGTATGGCAGGGGTGAACACTGAAGCTTTCTTT | CASSMAGVNTEAFF
TRBJ2-7 | few | TRBD2 | TRBV27 | TGTGCCAGCAGTCTCCCACCGGGGAGGGCAGGAATACGCGAGCAGTACTTC | CASSLPPGRAGIREQYF
TRBJ1-1 | many | - | TRBV12-3/TRBV12-4 | TGTGCCAGCAGAAAAGACAGGTACACTGAAGCTTTCTTT | CASRKDRYTEAFF
TRBJ2-7 | few | TRBD2 | TRBV5-5 | TGTGCCAGCAGCTCGCCCCCAAATAGCGGGAGATACGAGCAGTACTTC | CASSSPPNSGRYEQYF
TRBJ2-5 | many | - | TRBV20-1 | TGCAGTGCTCCAGACTGGGGGGAGACCCAGTACTTC | CSAPDWGETQYF
TRBJ1-6 | - | TRBD1 | TRBV12-3/TRBV12-4 | TGTGCCAGCAGTTTCTTTACAGGGGCGAATTCACCCCTCCACTTT | CASSFFTGANSPLHF
TRBJ1-5 | once | TRBD1 | TRBV12-3/TRBV12-4 | TGTGCCAGCAGTCGGACAGGGGGCCATTTTCAGCCCCAGCATTTT | CASSRTGGHFQPQHF
TRBJ2-6 | many | - | TRBV30 | TGTGCCTGGAGCAGGTCTGCATCTGGGGCCAACGTCCTGACTTTC | CAWSRSASGANVLTF
TRBJ2-7 | - | - | TRBV27 | TGTGCCAGCAGCCTAACTAGCAGTAGGGCCTACGAGCAGTACTTC | CASSLTSSRAYEQYF
TRBJ2-7 | many | - | TRBV5-1 | TGCGCCAGCAGCTTGTTTAGCGGCCTCTCCTACGAGCAGTACTTC | CASSLFSGLSYEQYF
TRBJ1-2 | many | - | TRBV28 | TGTGCCAGCAGTTTCCGGGAGAGTCATTATGGCTACACCTTC | CASSFRESHYGYTF
TRBJ2-5 | - | TRBD2 | TRBV19 | TGTGCCAGTAGTATCGGCGGGAGGGAAGAGACCCAGTACTTC | CASSIGGREETQYF
TRBJ1-6 | - | - | TRBV30 | TGTGCCTGGAGTGTAACAGACGGCAATTCACCCCTCCACTTT | CAWSVTDGNSPLHF
TRBJ2-7 | many | TRBD2 | TRBV7-2 | TGTGCCAGCAGCCTCGGGGGACTAGCATACGAGCAGTACTTC | CASSLGGLAYEQYF
TRBJ2-5 | many | - | TRBV6-1 | TGTGCCAGCGCCGACAGAGCATTGCAAGAGACCCAGTACTTC | CASADRALQETQYF
TRBJ2-7 | - | TRBD2 | TRBV9 | TGTGCCAGCAGCGTAGGGACTAGCGGGAGTGACGAGCAGTACTTC | CASSVGTSGSDEQYF
TRBJ2-5 | many | - | TRBV12-5 | TGTGCTAGTGCCCCCCCCCGGGAGACCCAGTACTTC | CASAPPRETQYF
TRBJ1-1 | - | - | TRBV20-1 | TGCAGTGCCCGGACCCTAGGGTGGGAAGCTTTCTTT | CSARTLGWEAFF
TRBJ1-2 | many | - | TRBV2 | TGTGCCAGCAGTGATAGTACCGGAGCTGACTATGGCTACACCTTC | CASSDSTGADYGYTF
TRBJ2-7 | few | - | TRBV11-1 | TGTGCCAGCAGCTTACGGACCGGGAGTAGTCCCTACGAGCAGTACTTC | CASSLRTGSSPYEQYF
TRBJ2-7 | - | TRBD2 | TRBV20-1 | TGCAGTGCTAGAATCCGCGGGACTAGCGGGAGGGCCGGTTCCTACGAGCAGTACTTC | CSARIRGTSGRAGSYEQYF
TRBJ2-5 | many | - | TRBV20-1 | TGCAGTGCAAGCCAAGAGACCCAGTACTTC | CSASQETQYF
TRBJ1-2 | - | - | TRBV28 | TGTGCCAGCAGTTTAGGGGCGAGCAGGGGAGGAGGCTACACCTTC | CASSLGASRGGGYTF
TRBJ2-7 | - | TRBD2 | TRBV5-1 | TGCGCCAGCAGCCCAGCTGCGCGGGGGTACGGGCAGTACTTC | CASSPAARGYGQYF
TRBJ2-7 | - | TRBD1 | TRBV11-2 | TGTGCCAGCAGCTTAGAACAGGGGCTTTCCTACGAGCAGTACTTC | CASSLEQGLSYEQYF
TRBJ2-5 | many | TRBD2 | TRBV6-5 | TGTGCCAGCAAGGGACTAGCGGGTCCCGTGGGAGAGACCCAGTACTTC | CASKGLAGPVGETQYF
TRBJ2-4 | many | TRBD1 | TRBV28 | TGTGCCAGCAACCCGACAGGGACCAAAAACATTCAGTACTTC | CASNPTGTKNIQYF
TRBJ2-5 | few | - | TRBV5-1 | TGCGCCAGCAGCAGGAGAGTTGGCTGGCTGGCGGAACAAGAGACCCAGTACTTC | CASSRRVGWLAEQETQYF
TRBJ1-1 | few | - | TRBV20-1 | TGCAGTGCTAGGGACCCGGATACAGGGAACACTGAAGCTTTCTTT | CSARDPDTGNTEAFF
TRBJ1-1 | many | - | TRBV20-1 | TGCAGTGCTAGAGGCCAGGGCGGCATGAACACTGAAGCTTTCTTT | CSARGQGGMNTEAFF
TRBJ1-1 | many | - | TRBV11-1 | TGTGCCAGCAGCCCTGGTTGGGGGCTTACAGGGACTGAAGCTTTCTTT | CASSPGWGLTGTEAFF
TRBJ1-2 | - | TRBD1 | TRBV12-3/TRBV12-4 | TGTGCCAGCAGTAATACTACAGGGGGCTGGACGGATGGCTACACCTTC | CASSNTTGGWTDGYTF
TRBJ1-5 | many | - | TRBV28 | TGTGCCAGCAGTTTATATCAGGGGTATAGCAATCAGCCCCAGCATTTT | CASSLYQGYSNQPQHF
TRBJ2-5 | - | - | TRBV9 | TGTGCCAGCAGCCCTACTCGAGGGACTTATGGAGAGACCCAGTACTTC | CASSPTRGTYGETQYF
TRBJ2-7 | many | TRBD2 | TRBV10-3 | TGTGCCATCAGAGGGACTAGCGGGATCGACGAGCAGTACTTC | CAIRGTSGIDEQYF
TRBJ1-5 | many | - | TRBV28 | TGTGCCAGCAGGAGGGGCGTAAGCGTCAATCAGCCCCAGCATTTT | CASRRGVSVNQPQHF
TRBJ2-7 | many | - | TRBV20-1 | TGCAGTGCTAGAACAGGGGTAGGGACTTACGAGCAGTACTTC | CSARTGVGTYEQYF
TRBJ1-5 | - | - | TRBV6-2/TRBV6-3 | TGTGCCAGCAGCTTTAAACAGGGCTTTAATCAGCCCCAGCATTTT | CASSFKQGFNQPQHF
TRBJ2-6 | - | TRBD1 | TRBV19 | TGTGCCACCCGGGACGCCGGGACAGGGGGCTCTGGGGCCAACGTCCTGACTTTC | CATRDAGTGGSGANVLTF
TRBJ2-6 | many | - | TRBV27 | TGTGCCAGCAAGAGGATGGCTGGGGCCAACGTCCTGACTTTC | CASKRMAGANVLTF
TRBJ1-5 | - | - | TRBV6-2/TRBV6-3 | TGTGCCAGCACTCCGATAGGGGCATATCAGCCTCAGCATTTT | CASTPIGAYQPQHF
TRBJ2-7 | - | TRBD1 | TRBV29-1 | TGCAGCGTTGAGTCCCCCCGGACAGGGTCCTACGAGCAGTACTTC | CSVESPRTGSYEQYF
TRBJ2-7 | many | TRBD1 | TRBV30 | TGTGCCTGGAGTGAGGGACAGGGGGCCTACGAGCAGTACTTC | CAWSEGQGAYEQYF
TRBJ2-7 | many | - | TRBV7-9 | TGTGCCAGCAGCTATACGGCGGGAAACTACGAGCAGTACTTC | CASSYTAGNYEQYF
TRBJ2-7 | many | TRBD2 | TRBV11-2 | TGTGCCAGCAGGTCCGGGACTAGCGGGAGATCGGGTGAGCAGTACTTC | CASRSGTSGRSGEQYF
TRBJ2-7 | many | TRBD2 | TRBV6-1 | TGTGCCAGCAGCGAGACTAGCGGGAACTACGAGCAGTACTTC | CASSETSGNYEQYF
TRBJ1-2 | many | TRBD1 | TRBV27 | TGTGCCAGCAGTCCCAGGACAGGGCCCACCGCCTATGGCTACACCTTC | CASSPRTGPTAYGYTF
TRBJ2-2 | many | - | TRBV29-1 | TGCAGCGTTGAAGGAGCAGGGGCGACGAACACCGGGGAGCTGTTTTTT | CSVEGAGATNTGELFF